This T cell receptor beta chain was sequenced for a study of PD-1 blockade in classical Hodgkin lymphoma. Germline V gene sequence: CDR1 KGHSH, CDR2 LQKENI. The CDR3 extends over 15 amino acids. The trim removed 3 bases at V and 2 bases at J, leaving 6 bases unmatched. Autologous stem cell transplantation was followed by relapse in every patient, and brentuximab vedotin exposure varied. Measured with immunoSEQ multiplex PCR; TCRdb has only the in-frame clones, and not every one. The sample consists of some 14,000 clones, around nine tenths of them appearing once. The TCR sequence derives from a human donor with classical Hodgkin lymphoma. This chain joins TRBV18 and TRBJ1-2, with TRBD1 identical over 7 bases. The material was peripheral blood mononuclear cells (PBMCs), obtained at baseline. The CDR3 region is CASSPGDSQNYGYTF. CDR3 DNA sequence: TGTGCCAGCTCACCCGGGGACAGTCAAAACTATGGCTACACCTTC.